One sample yielded the 18 T cell receptor beta chains listed below, sequenced in a study of blood T cell repertoires in COVID-19. The table came from immunoSEQ multiplex PCR; TCRdb's copy has only in-frame clones and leaves some out. There are 60,000 or so clones in the sample; just under 90% occur only once, and 8.3% lies in the top ten. What was sequenced was peripheral blood. Receptors originate from a human donor with active COVID-19. The donor label of this sample is uncertain.

The chain carries TRBV5-1 and TRBJ2-7, with TRBD2 matching 11 bases. V trimming: 4 bases; J trimming: 5 bases; junction bases outside the gene matches: 5. This CDR3 has 14 amino acids. Germline V gives CDR1 SGHRS, CDR2 YFSETQ. The CDR3 coding sequence is TGCGCCAGCAGCGGTAGCGGGGGGGCCCACGAGCAGTACTTC. The encoded protein is CASSGSGGAHEQYF.

The chain recombines TRBV11-2 with TRBJ2-7, with 9 bases fitting TRBD2. V dropped 3 bases and J dropped 3; count of bases not matched to a gene: 6. Germline loops: CDR1 SGHAT, CDR2 FQNNGV. The CDR3 covers 15 residues. The CDR3 sequence is CASSFGSGGFYEQYF. In DNA, the CDR3 is TGTGCCAGCAGCTTTGGTAGCGGGGGTTTCTACGAGCAGTACTTC.

The chain recombines TRBV14 with TRBJ1-2; D is perhaps TRBD1 (5 bases). The CDR3 runs to 15 residues. Germline CDR1 SGHDN, CDR2 FVKESK. The V end was cut by 2 bases, the J end by 5 bases, with 15 bases between. The CDR3 is CASSQWFGEGYGYTF. In DNA form, the CDR3 reads TGTGCCAGCAGCCAATGGTTTGGGGAGGGGTATGGCTACACCTTC.

The rearrangement links TRBV2 to TRBJ2-1; TRBD1 aligns across 7 bases. With V trimmed by 4 bases and J by 8 bases, 5 bases remained unmatched. Germline-derived CDR1 and CDR2 are SNHLY and FYNNEI. CDR3 length equals 13 residues. The chain's CDR3 is CASSVDRSHEQFF. The CDR3, as DNA: TGTGCCAGCAGTGTGGACAGGTCTCATGAGCAGTTCTTC. Combining the CDR3 with reference TRBV2 and TRBJ2-1 gives the whole variable domain EPEVTQTPSHQVTQMGQEVILRCVPISNHLYFYWYRQILGQKVEFLVSFYNNEISEKSEIFDDQFSVERPDGSNFTLKIRSTKLEDSAMYFCASSVDRSHEQFFGPGTRLTVL.

This sequence joins TRBV11-3 and TRBJ2-7; 7 nucleotides line up with TRBD2. Germline CDR1 reads SGHNT; CDR2 reads YENEEA. Losses at the gene ends were 0 bases for V and 3 bases for J; bases not matched to a gene: 8. The CDR3 runs to 16 residues. The CDR3 region is CASSLDSGGRDYEQYF. The CDR3 DNA reads as TGTGCCAGCAGCTTAGATTCGGGGGGAAGGGACTACGAGCAGTACTTC.

V is TRBV9 and J is TRBJ2-1; TRBD1 matches at 11 bases. CDR1 is SGDLS and CDR2 is YYNGEE in the germline V gene. J lost 7 bases, V lost 4 bases, and 13 bases had no gene match. This CDR3 has 17 residues. The CDR3 bases are TGTGCCAGCAGCAAAGCCCCGGGGACAGGGGGACGGAATGAGCAGTTCTTC. Residues: CASSKAPGTGGRNEQFF.

J is TRBJ2-7 and V is TRBV18, with D possibly TRBD2 on 5 matching bases. Germline V lookup: CDR1 KGHSH, CDR2 LQKENI. The CDR3 extends over 13 amino acids. Trimming cost V 3 bases and J 3 bases, with 9 bases left between them. CDR3 sequence: CASSPLGGYEQYF. The CDR3 DNA reads TGTGCCAGCTCACCCCTTGGAGGCTACGAGCAGTACTTC.

The rearrangement joins TRBV10-3 to TRBJ2-7; 8 bases map to TRBD1. Germline V gene sequence: CDR1 ENHRY, CDR2 SYGVKD. The CDR3 is 15 amino acids. The V and J ends lost 3 bases and 10 bases, in that order; junction bases with no gene match: 14. The DNA of the CDR3 is TGTGCCATCAGTGAAAGAGGCTTTACCGGGACAGGACAGTACTTC. Amino acid sequence: CAISERGFTGTGQYF.

The rearrangement uses TRBV5-1 and TRBJ2-7, with 8 bases that match TRBD1. Germline V gives CDR1 SGHRS, CDR2 YFSETQ. The CDR3 extends over 15 amino acids. V gave up 1 base and J gave up 1 base; unmatched junction bases: 4. DNA of the CDR3: TGCGCCAGCAGCTTGTCAACAGGGGGGTCCTACGAGCAGTACTTC. This codes for CASSLSTGGSYEQYF.

V gene TRBV14 combines with J gene TRBJ1-1, with TRBD1 matching 7 bases. The germline gives CDR1 SGHDN, CDR2 FVKESK. Losses at the gene ends were 3 bases for V and 6 bases for J; bases not matched to a gene: 7. CDR3 length: 14 residues. The CDR3 DNA reads as TGTGCCAGCAGCCACGACAGGGAGATTCCTGAAGCTTTCTTT. Translated: CASSHDREIPEAFF.

A single count supports this clone. The rearrangement joins TRBV12-3 or TRBV12-4 to TRBJ2-2; a weak D match, TRBD1 (5 bases). The CDR3 extends over 13 amino acids. Between the trimmed V and J ends, which lost 3 bases and 6 bases, there was a span of 8 bases. The CDR3 sequence is CASSFIRAGELFF. In DNA form, the CDR3 reads TGTGCCAGCAGTTTCATCAGGGCCGGGGAGCTGTTTTTT.

V usage is TRBV18 and J usage is TRBJ2-7, with D possibly TRBD1 on 6 matching bases. The CDR3 extends over 14 amino acids. Trimming took 3 bases from V and 1 from J, leaving 10 bases between them. Germline V gene lookup returns CDR1 KGHSH and CDR2 LQKENI. Here the CDR3 reads CASSPLTGSYEQYF. CDR3 bases: TGTGCCAGCTCACCCTTGACAGGTTCCTACGAGCAGTACTTC.

The genes are TRBV29-1 and TRBJ1-2; D gene uncertain. Trimming shortened V by 7 bases and J by 4 bases, and 13 bases separated the two germline ends. Germline V lookup: CDR1 SQVTM, CDR2 ANQGSEA. This CDR3 comprises 12 residues. In nucleotides, the CDR3 is TGCAGCGGTTTATTTGACATCTATGGCTACACCTTC. Residues: CSGLFDIYGYTF.

This sequence joins TRBV7-7 and TRBJ2-3; 11 bases match TRBD1. Germline V gives CDR1 SSHAT, CDR2 FNYEAQ (reference sequence). Unmatched junction bases numbered 20, after V lost 5 bases and J lost 4 bases. The CDR3 contains 20 residues. The CDR3 DNA reads TGTGCCAGCAGCCCCGCGACGGGGACAGGGGGTCTTCGTAGCCCAGATACGCAGTATTTT. Translating gives CASSPATGTGGLRSPDTQYF.

This chain joins TRBV24-1 and TRBJ1-2; D gene ambiguous. Germline assignment: CDR1 KGHDR and CDR2 SFDVKD. Trimming stripped 2 bases from V and 11 bases from J, with 23 bases between. The CDR3 totals 16 residues. CDR3 in amino acids: CATSDSMGTGVMGYTF. The CDR3 nucleotides are TGTGCCACCAGTGATTCTATGGGAACGGGAGTTATGGGGTACACCTTC.

This clone was counted between two and nine times. This CDR3 is also generated by other DNA sequences in the sample. V and J are TRBV7-6 and TRBJ2-7; D remains unclear. CDR3 length: 13 residues. The germline V and J ends were trimmed by 1 base and 3 bases, with 7 bases remaining between them. Germline assignment: CDR1 SGHVS and CDR2 FNYEAQ. CDR3 DNA sequence: TGTGCCAGCAGCTTAGGGCCCAACTACGAGCAGTACTTC. Residues: CASSLGPNYEQYF.

The chain links TRBV4-1 to TRBJ1-4; D unclear. The V and J ends lost 0 bases and 12 bases respectively, with 11 bases between them. The CDR3 spans 13 residues. Germline V CDR1 and CDR2: MGHRA, YSYEKL. CDR3 nucleotides: TGCGCCAGCAGCCAAGATAGCCCGAGGGAACTGTTTTTT. Its protein is CASSQDSPRELFF.

The chain combines TRBV28 with TRBJ1-2; possibly TRBD1 for D (6 bases). Germline assignment: CDR1 MDHEN and CDR2 SYDVKM. Trimming took 2 bases from V and 0 from J, leaving 13 bases between them. This CDR3 is built from 16 residues. In nucleotides, the CDR3 is TGTGCCAGCAGTTTAACCCGGACAGTAACTAACTATGGCTACACCTTC. Protein sequence: CASSLTRTVTNYGYTF.